This TCR beta chain came from a study of CD8 T cells in Susac syndrome. Turning to the study itself: Within the sequenced group of Susac syndrome patients, roughly 6 showed active disease and about eight were in remission. Patients with Susac syndrome had blood drawn and were at that point therapy-naive, on corticosteroids, or on intravenous immunoglobulin alone.

Both CD4+ and CD8+ T cells were negatively isolated, and TEMRA cells underwent FACS enrichment. With random hexamers, about 0.45 to 1 ug RNA was reverse transcribed. Across 54 Vbeta and 13 Jbeta, immunoSEQ multiplex PCR amplified TCR beta CDR3. One entry per CDR3 protein results from TCRdb running MiXCR on the immunoSEQ multiplex PCR reads. The table records 200,000 or so distinct CDR3 sequences, approximately 94% of them present only once. The sample comprised CD4+ T cells from PBMCs. This clonotype was obtained from a human donor with Susac syndrome.

The CDR3 sequence: CASSPAVNRISTEAFF. CDR3 coding DNA: TGTGCCAGCTCACCAGCTGTGAACAGGATAAGCACTGAAGCTTTCTTT. V gene TRBV18 combines with J gene TRBJ1-1; a possible D gene is TRBD1 (5 bases). The CDR3 has 16 amino acids. Trimming stripped 2 bases from V and 4 bases from J, with 17 bases between. Germline CDR1 and CDR2: KGHSH and LQKENI.